These 24 T cell receptor beta chains originate from one sample sequenced in a study of tumor-infiltrating lymphocytes in primary liver carcinoma. Total RNA amounting to roughly 0.5 ug was the source from which TCR beta cDNA was made with a constant-region primer. Researchers made the TCR beta libraries by running three nested multiplex PCR rounds with slightly modified ARM-PCR. TRBV1-TRBV30 forward and Cbeta reverse primers drove the first two approximately 11-cycle rounds. TCRdb reprocessed the multiplex PCR reads via MiXCR and lists one record per CDR3 protein. The table has fewer than 90,000 distinct CDR3 sequences, about three quarters seen once. Co-extraction of both nucleic acids (RNA and DNA) used about 18-31 mg of unsorted bulk tissue. The sequencing sample was made of liver tumor tissue from sampling region 1. As for subset: tumor region T1, superior pole. Every receptor here comes from a man in his forties or fifties with primary liver carcinoma and hepatitis B virus infection.

A note on this clonotype: One end of the junction does not line up with germline, which may come from a read error. The rearrangement links TRBV28 to TRBJ2-7; D gene unclear. The CDR3 loop spans 12 amino acids. Per the germline V gene, CDR1 is MDHEN and CDR2 is SYDVKM. In DNA form, the CDR3 reads TGTGCCGGCAGCCTAATGCTCGGCGAGCAGTACTTC. It codes for CAGSLMLGEQYF.

In this sample, this clonotype turned up a few times. This may stem from a read error, because a much larger clone lies one nucleotide away. The chain employs TRBV13 and TRBJ2-7, with 9 positions matching TRBD1. Per the germline V gene, CDR1 is PRHDT and CDR2 is FYEKMQ (reference sequence). Trimming at V came to 4 bases and at J to 0 bases, leaving 10 bases not matched to a gene. The length of the CDR3 is 17 residues. The CDR3 nucleotides read TGTGCCAGCAGCTCGCCTACAGGGGGCCAAGACTCCTACGAGCAGTACTTC. Its translation is CASSSPTGGQDSYEQYF.

The V and J genes are TRBV29-1 and TRBJ1-1; no definite D call. CDR1 and CDR2 from the germline V gene are SQVTM and ANQGSEA. CDR3 length equals 14 residues. Trimming left V 7 bases short and J 7 bases short, with 22 bases between. CDR3 sequence (DNA): TGCAGCGCCCGGAAGCTGACCCGAGAGGGTGAAGCTTTCTTT. It yields the protein CSARKLTREGEAFF.

V and J are TRBV4-2 and TRBJ2-3, with TRBD2 identical over 7 bases. V dropped 9 bases and J dropped 6; count of bases not matched to a gene: 18. Germline CDR1 and CDR2: LGHNA and YNFKEQ. CDR3 size: 16 residues. The CDR3 is CARRLGVAGGPDTQYF. The CDR3 DNA follows: TGTGCCAGGCGCCTCGGAGTAGCGGGCGGCCCGGATACGCAGTATTTT.

The chain is built from TRBV5-8 and TRBJ2-2, with 8 positions matching TRBD2. This CDR3 has 16 amino acids. The junction had 14 bases not matched to a gene; V was cut back by 6 bases and J by 7 bases. Germline values: CDR1 SGHTS, CDR2 YDEGEE. This CDR3 reads CASILLTGGPVGELFF. CDR3 DNA sequence: TGTGCCAGCATCTTACTAACGGGAGGGCCGGTCGGGGAGCTGTTTTTT.

The sample holds many counts of this clonotype. The junction and the germline gene differ at one end; a read error may be behind it. The gene calls are TRBV29-1 and TRBJ2-1; TRBD1 agrees at 7 bases. This CDR3 has 13 amino acids. Germline V CDR1 and CDR2: SQVTM, ANQGSEA. CDR3 bases: TGCAACGTTGGACAGGCCTCCTACAATGAGCAGTTCTTC. Amino acids: CNVGQASYNEQFF.

Regarding this clonotype: A clone one base away is much larger, so this may be a read error. V usage is TRBV14 and J usage is TRBJ2-1, with D unclear. There are 13 residues in the CDR3. The germline V and J ends were trimmed by 0 bases and 7 bases, with 7 bases remaining between them. Germline CDR1 SGHDN, CDR2 FVKESK. Here the CDR3 reads CASSQDYANEQFF. CDR3 coding DNA: TGTGCCAGCAGCCAAGATTACGCTAATGAGCAGTTCTTC.

V gene TRBV6-1 combines with J gene TRBJ1-5, with no clear D. Between the trimmed V and J ends, which lost 10 bases and 7 bases, there was a span of 17 bases. From germline, CDR1 is MNHNS and CDR2 SASEGT. The CDR3 loop spans 13 amino acids. The CDR3 sequence: CANSQEGGQPQHF. The CDR3 DNA is TGTGCCAACAGCCAAGAGGGAGGGCAGCCCCAGCATTTT.

Regarding this clonotype: A read error is likely, as this CDR3 ends without the conserved phenylalanine or tryptophan. The chain combines TRBV6-6 with TRBJ2-1; D not resolved. Germline values: CDR1 MNHNY, CDR2 SVGAGI (reference sequence). This CDR3 is built from 17 residues. Trimming left V 2 bases short and J 3 bases short, with 17 bases between. The CDR3 protein is CASSYGEMESFYNEQFS. CDR3 DNA sequence: TGTGCCAGCAGTTACGGAGAAATGGAGAGCTTCTACAATGAGCAGTTCTCC.

Points on this clonotype: Because it lacks the conserved phenylalanine or tryptophan at the end, this CDR3 is likely a read error. The chain carries TRBV12-3 or TRBV12-4 and TRBJ1-2; D remains ambiguous. The CDR3 is made up of 13 amino acids. Written as DNA, the CDR3 is TGTGCAAGCAGTAAAGACCGGAAGGCTGGCTACACCTCC. Translated, it gives CASSKDRKAGYTS.

For this clonotype: As the CDR3 is not closed by the conserved phenylalanine or tryptophan, this likely results from a read error. The rearrangement joins TRBV5-1 to TRBJ1-1; D unclear. The CDR3 runs to 15 residues. Germline assignment: CDR1 SGHRS and CDR2 YFSETQ. With 1 base removed from V and 1 base from J, the gap between germline ends came to 11 bases. Written as DNA, the CDR3 is TGCGCCAGCAGCTTGTATCCCACTGAGAACACTGAAGCTTTCGTT. As protein: CASSLYPTENTEAFV.

This clonotype came up a few times. The chain joins TRBV20-1 to TRBJ1-4; D ambiguous. The CDR3 length is 16 residues. Germline lookup yields CDR1 DFQATT and CDR2 SNEGSKA (reference sequence). V was shortened by 0 bases and J by 7 bases, with 18 bases between the two germline ends. The CDR3 loop is CSARDPPSCCSEKLFF. The CDR3 DNA reads TGCAGTGCTAGAGATCCCCCGTCTTGTTGTTCTGAAAAACTGTTTTTT.

The chain has TRBV6-1 and TRBJ2-7; D gene uncertain. Trimming left V 9 bases short and J 8 bases short, with 11 bases between. The germline V gene has CDR1 MNHNS and CDR2 SASEGT. The CDR3 covers 10 residues. CDR3 in amino acids: CASSRYKQYF. The CDR3 DNA is TGTGCCAGTAGTCGTTACAAGCAGTACTTC.

On this clonotype itself: An end of the junction differs from the germline gene, which may be a read error. The J gene is TRBJ2-7, the V gene TRBV29-1; D is ambiguous. CDR3 length: 16 residues. Germline lookup yields CDR1 SQVTM and CDR2 ANQGSEA. CDR3 coding DNA: TGCCGCGTTGAAGATCACGAGGCCACCCTTTCCCACGAGCAGTACTTC. Translating gives CRVEDHEATLSHEQYF.

About this clonotype itself: The junction differs from germline at one of its ends, possibly a read error. V usage is TRBV5-5 and J usage is TRBJ2-3, with TRBD1 as a possible D gene (6 bases). CDR1 is SGHKS and CDR2 is YYEKEE in the germline V gene (reference sequence). The CDR3 spans 16 residues. Written as DNA, the CDR3 is TGTACCAGCAGCTTGGGGTGGGCAGGGGTGGCATATACGCAGTATTTT. Its translation: CTSSLGWAGVAYTQYF.

The sample holds many counts of this clonotype. V is TRBV5-4 and J is TRBJ1-3; D gene uncertain. CDR1 SGHNT and CDR2 YYREEE come from the germline V gene (reference sequence). CDR3 length: 15 residues. The germline V and J ends were trimmed by 0 bases and 2 bases, with 9 bases remaining between them. CDR3 residues: CASSLGSGAGNTIYF. CDR3 DNA: TGTGCCAGCAGCTTGGGGTCGGGTGCTGGAAACACCATATATTTT.

Concerning this clonotype itself: Germline and junction disagree at one end, which may indicate a read error. The chain employs TRBV30 and TRBJ2-1, with D unresolved. The CDR3 sequence is 12 residues long. In germline, CDR1 is GTSNPN, CDR2 SVGIG (reference sequence). CDR3 loop: CAGESRDNEQLF. In nucleotides, the CDR3 is TGTGCCGGAGAGTCTAGAGACAATGAGCAGCTCTTC.

Note on this clonotype: Germline and junction disagree at one end, which may indicate a read error. This chain connects TRBV11-2 to TRBJ2-2, with D hard to call. The CDR3 runs to 16 residues. CDR1 and CDR2 (germline): SGHAT, FQNNGV. The CDR3 loop is CVSSLTAVGNTGELFF. The CDR3, as DNA: TGTGTCAGCAGCTTAACGGCAGTGGGGAACACCGGGGAGCTGTTTTTT.

This clonotype was seen a few times. The junction departs from germline at one end; a sequencing error may be responsible. This sequence joins TRBV6-5 and TRBJ2-5, with TRBD1 matching over 8 bases. CDR1 MNHEY and CDR2 SVGAGI come from the germline V gene. The CDR3 covers 13 residues. CDR3 DNA sequence: TGTGCTAGCAGGGTGGACAGGGAAGAGACCCAGTACTTC. This encodes CASRVDREETQYF.

This clonotype was counted ten times or more. This rearrangement joins TRBV10-1 to TRBJ2-5; 7 bases fit TRBD1. The CDR3 loop spans 13 amino acids. Germline lookup yields CDR1 WNHNN and CDR2 SYGVQD (reference sequence). V gave up 6 bases and J gave up 5 bases; unmatched junction bases: 6. The CDR3 spells CASSGTVEETQYF. The DNA of the CDR3 is TGCGCCAGCAGCGGGACAGTGGAGGAGACCCAGTACTTC.

This clonotype showed up just a few times. This may come from a read error, since a much larger clone is one base off. The rearrangement joins TRBV28 to TRBJ2-3; TRBD2 aligns across 13 bases. The germline V gene encodes CDR1 MDHEN and CDR2 SYDVKM. The CDR3 is 15 residues long. The DNA for the CDR3 is TGTGCCAGCAGCTACGGACTAGCGGGAGAAGATATGCAGTATTTT. Translation: CASSYGLAGEDMQYF.

Notes on this clonotype: A read error may be the cause here, since a much bigger clone is one base away. The genes are TRBV28 and TRBJ1-6; maybe TRBD1 (5 bases). The CDR3 is 16 amino acids. Germline loops: CDR1 MDHEN, CDR2 SYDVKM. The V end lost 5 bases, the J end lost 11 bases, and 22 bases lay between the germline ends. CDR3 coding DNA: TGTGCCAGCAGTCCGACCTGGGGGGTCCTAAATCCACCCCTCCACTTT. It specifies CASSPTWGVLNPPLHF. Full variable domain (outside the CDR3, taken from reference TRBV28 and TRBJ1-6): DVKVTQSSRYLVKRTGEKVFLECVQDMDHENMFWYRQDPGLGLRLIYFSYDVKMKEKGDIPEGYSVSREKKERFSLILESASTNQTSMYLCASSPTWGVLNPPLHFGNGTRLTVT.

About this clonotype itself: One end of the junction varies from germline; a read error may be responsible. The gene calls are TRBV4-2 and TRBJ2-4; TRBD2 matches at 7 bases. This CDR3 has 16 residues. Germline V gene sequence: CDR1 LGHNA, CDR2 YNFKEQ. The CDR3 nucleotides read TGCGCCAGCAGCCAAGAATTAGTGGGAGGGCAGGACATTCAGTACTTC. It specifies CASSQELVGGQDIQYF.

Of note for this clonotype: An end of the junction does not agree with germline; a read error may underlie this. This sequence joins TRBV11-2 and TRBJ2-1; TRBD1 or TRBD2 may be the D gene (5 bases each). The CDR3 loop spans 22 amino acids. The germline V gene has CDR1 SGHAT and CDR2 FQNNGV. The CDR3 is CASSLSYRGPVKQARSCNEQFF. In nucleotides, the CDR3 is TGTGCCAGCAGCCTCTCCTATCGGGGTCCCGTGAAACAGGCTCGCTCCTGCAATGAGCAGTTCTTC.